This TCR beta chain was obtained from a study of blood T cell repertoires in COVID-19. Study information: COVID-19 samples, acute and convalescent, were from the United States, Italy and Spain.

Clones were sequenced by immunoSEQ multiplex PCR, and TCRdb holds only the in-frame ones, with some missing. The table includes hundreds of thousands of clones, approximately 88% detected once. Trimming took 5 bases from V and 5 from J, leaving 13 bases between them. Germline loops: CDR1 GTSNPN, CDR2 SVGIG (reference sequence). The CDR3 runs to 13 residues. The sequencing sample was made of peripheral blood. This rearrangement joins TRBV30 to TRBJ1-5; D might be TRBD1 (5 bases). The TCR sequence derives from a woman aged 25 to 39 who had recovered from COVID-19. The CDR3 reads CAWSPGGDQPQHF. CDR3 bases: TGTGCCTGGTCCCCAGGAGGGGATCAGCCCCAGCATTTT.